This T cell receptor (beta chain) was observed in a study of Graves' ophthalmopathy and Graves' hyperthyroidism. Overall study: No treatment had been given when peripheral blood was collected at initial diagnosis. The study's findings and limits: Blood also contained most of the expanded thyroid clonotypes above 0.001 frequency.

This clonotype showed up many times. As yet, its antigen is unknown. A junction boundary mismatches the germline segment, possibly from a read error. Amplification from RNA transcripts yielded the TCR beta CDR3 regions. The workflow started with a first-round RT-PCR run with HTBI primers and then moved on to a second-round multiplex PCR. From the multiplex PCR reads, TCRdb called clonotypes with MiXCR, one entry per CDR3 protein. Among about 620,000 distinct CDR3 sequences listed, approximately 22% were seen once. Germline-derived CDR1 and CDR2 are SGHTA and FQGNSA. The length of the CDR3 is 15 residues. Newly diagnosed hyperthyroidism donors, aged 18 to 65, duration under 2 months. It was from roughly 10 ml of fresh peripheral blood that the PBMCs came.

This receptor was identified in a woman aged 18 to 35 with stable Graves' hyperthyroidism. Some clones in this sample may be carry-over from other donors' samples. The genes are TRBV7-2 and TRBJ2-2; TRBD2 agrees at 10 bases. Source material: peripheral blood. CDR3 bases: TGTGCCAGCAGTTTAGCGGGAGGTGGTACCGGGGAGCTGTTTTTT. Its protein is CASSLAGGGTGELFF. Together with reference TRBV7-2 and TRBJ2-2, the CDR3 gives the full variable domain: GAGVSQSPSNKVTEKGKDVELRCDPISGHTALYWYRQSLGQGLEFLIYFQGNSAPDKSGLPSDRFSAERTGGSVSTLTIQRTQQEDSAVYLCASSLAGGGTGELFFGEGSRLTVL.